This T cell receptor beta chain was sequenced in a study of T cells in Graves' hyperthyroidism and ophthalmopathy. There were TCR beta CDR3 regions amplified from RNA transcripts. Researchers ran a first-round RT-PCR on the TCR CDR3 using the HTBI primer set. From the multiplex PCR reads, TCRdb called clonotypes with MiXCR, one entry per CDR3 protein. Of hundreds of thousands of distinct CDR3 sequences detected, about 14% appear once; the ten largest clones hold 9.5% to 13%. The source of the PBMCs was around 10 ml of fresh peripheral blood. V lost 5 bases to trimming and J lost 11 bases; unmatched junction nucleotides: 19. Germline V lookup: CDR1 DFQATT, CDR2 SNEGSKA (reference sequence). The CDR3 contains 16 residues.

The TCR was taken from a woman younger than 35 with Graves' hyperthyroidism. Material: blood. J is TRBJ2-3 and V is TRBV20-1; 10 nucleotides match TRBD2. The CDR3 DNA is TGCAGTGCTGCGGGTATTAGCGGGAGGCCCGGCGTTGAGCAGTATTTT. Translated: CSAAGISGRPGVEQYF.